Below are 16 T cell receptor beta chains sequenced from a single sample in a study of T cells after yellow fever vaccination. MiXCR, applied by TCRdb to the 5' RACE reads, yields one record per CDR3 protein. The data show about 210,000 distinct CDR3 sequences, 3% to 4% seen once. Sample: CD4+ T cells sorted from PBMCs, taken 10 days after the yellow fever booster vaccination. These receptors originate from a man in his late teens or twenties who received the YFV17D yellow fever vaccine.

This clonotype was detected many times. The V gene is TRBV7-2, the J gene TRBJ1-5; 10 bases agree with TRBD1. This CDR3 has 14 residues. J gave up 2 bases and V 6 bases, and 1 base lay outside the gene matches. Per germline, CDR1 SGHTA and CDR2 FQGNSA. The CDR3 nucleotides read TGTGCCAGCAGGACAGGGGGCGGCAATCAGCCCCAGCATTTT. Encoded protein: CASRTGGGNQPQHF.

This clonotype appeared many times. CDR3 amino acids: CASSVQGYYGYTF. CDR3 in DNA: TGTGCCAGCAGCGTTCAGGGTTATTATGGCTACACCTTC. V gene TRBV9 combines with J gene TRBJ1-2, with a possible D match to TRBD1 (5 bases). V lost 2 bases, J lost 5 bases, and 10 bases lay in between. Germline CDR1 reads SGDLS; CDR2 reads YYNGEE. The CDR3 length is 13 residues.

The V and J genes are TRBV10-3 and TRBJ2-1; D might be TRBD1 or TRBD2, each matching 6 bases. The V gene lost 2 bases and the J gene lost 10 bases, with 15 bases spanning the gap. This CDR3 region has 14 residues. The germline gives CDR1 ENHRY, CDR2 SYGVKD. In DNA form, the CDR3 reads TGTGCCATCAGTGAGGTCGGGGGCCTAAAGGAGCAGTTCTTC. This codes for CAISEVGGLKEQFF.

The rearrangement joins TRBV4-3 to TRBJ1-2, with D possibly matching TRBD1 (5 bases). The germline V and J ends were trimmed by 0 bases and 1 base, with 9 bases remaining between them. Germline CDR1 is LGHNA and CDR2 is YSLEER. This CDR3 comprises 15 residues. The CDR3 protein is CASSQDWGVNYGYTF. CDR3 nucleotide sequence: TGCGCCAGCAGCCAAGATTGGGGGGTTAACTATGGCTACACCTTC.

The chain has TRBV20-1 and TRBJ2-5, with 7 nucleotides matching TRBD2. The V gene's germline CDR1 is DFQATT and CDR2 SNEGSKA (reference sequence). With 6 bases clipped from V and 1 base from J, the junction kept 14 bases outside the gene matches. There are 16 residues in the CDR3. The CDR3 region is CSAPDSGRGFQETQYF. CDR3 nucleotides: TGCAGTGCCCCAGATAGCGGGCGGGGGTTCCAAGAGACCCAGTACTTC.

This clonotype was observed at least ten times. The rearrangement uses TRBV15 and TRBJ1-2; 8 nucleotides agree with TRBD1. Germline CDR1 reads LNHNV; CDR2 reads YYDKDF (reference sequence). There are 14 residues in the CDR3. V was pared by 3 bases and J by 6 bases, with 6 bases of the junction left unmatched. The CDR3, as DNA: TGTGCCACCAGCAGCCGCAGGGGGCCGAATGGCTACACCTTC. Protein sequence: CATSSRRGPNGYTF.

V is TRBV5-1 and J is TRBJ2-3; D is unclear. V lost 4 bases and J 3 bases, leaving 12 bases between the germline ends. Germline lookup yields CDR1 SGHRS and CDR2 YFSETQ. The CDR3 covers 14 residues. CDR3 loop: CASSPPWATDTQYF. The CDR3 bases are TGCGCCAGCAGCCCCCCCTGGGCGACAGATACGCAGTATTTT.

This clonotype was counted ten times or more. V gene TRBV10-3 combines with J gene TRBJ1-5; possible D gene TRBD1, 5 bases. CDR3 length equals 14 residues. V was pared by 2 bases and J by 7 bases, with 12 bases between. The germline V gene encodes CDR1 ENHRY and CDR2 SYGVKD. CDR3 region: CAISEVSGRQPQHF. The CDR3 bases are TGTGCCATCAGTGAGGTTTCAGGGCGCCAGCCCCAGCATTTT.

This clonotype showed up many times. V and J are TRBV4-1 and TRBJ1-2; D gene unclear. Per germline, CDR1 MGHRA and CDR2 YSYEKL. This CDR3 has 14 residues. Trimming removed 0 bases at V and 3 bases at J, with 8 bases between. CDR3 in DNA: TGCGCCAGCAGCCAAGAAAATTGGGACTATGGCTACACCTTC. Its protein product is CASSQENWDYGYTF.

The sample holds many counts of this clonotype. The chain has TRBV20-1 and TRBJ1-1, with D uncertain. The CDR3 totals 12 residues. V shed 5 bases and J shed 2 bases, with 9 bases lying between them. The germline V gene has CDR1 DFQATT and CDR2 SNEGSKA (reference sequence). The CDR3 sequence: CSALGSNTEAFF. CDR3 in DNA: TGCAGTGCTCTCGGATCCAACACTGAAGCTTTCTTT.

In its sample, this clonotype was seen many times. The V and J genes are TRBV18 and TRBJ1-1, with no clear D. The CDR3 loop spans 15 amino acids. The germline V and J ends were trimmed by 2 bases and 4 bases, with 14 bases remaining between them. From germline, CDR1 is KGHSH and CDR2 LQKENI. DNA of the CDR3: TGTGCCAGCTCACCAATGACCTTGCCTGGCACTGAAGCTTTCTTT. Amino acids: CASSPMTLPGTEAFF. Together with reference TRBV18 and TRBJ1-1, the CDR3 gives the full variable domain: NAGVMQNPRHLVRRRGQEARLRCSPMKGHSHVYWYRQLPEEGLKFMVYLQKENIIDESGMPKERFSAEFPKEGPSILRIQQVVRGDSAAYFCASSPMTLPGTEAFFGQGTRLTVV.

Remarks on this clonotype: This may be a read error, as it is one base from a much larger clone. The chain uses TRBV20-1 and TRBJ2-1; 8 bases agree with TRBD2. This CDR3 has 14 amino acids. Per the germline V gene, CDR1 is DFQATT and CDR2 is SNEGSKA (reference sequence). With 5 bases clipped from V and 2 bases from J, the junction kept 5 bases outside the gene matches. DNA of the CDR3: TGCAGTGCTGGAGCGGGGGCTCCCTACAATGAGCAGTTCTTC. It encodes CSAGAGAPYNEQFF.

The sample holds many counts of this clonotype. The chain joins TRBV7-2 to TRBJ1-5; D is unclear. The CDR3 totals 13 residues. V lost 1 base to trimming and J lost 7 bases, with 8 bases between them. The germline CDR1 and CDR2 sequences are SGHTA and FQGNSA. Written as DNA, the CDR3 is TGTGCCAGCAGCTTAGGAGACTGGCAGCCCCAGCATTTT. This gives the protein CASSLGDWQPQHF. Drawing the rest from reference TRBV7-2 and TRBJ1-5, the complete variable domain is GAGVSQSPSNKVTEKGKDVELRCDPISGHTALYWYRQSLGQGLEFLIYFQGNSAPDKSGLPSDRFSAERTGGSVSTLTIQRTQQEDSAVYLCASSLGDWQPQHFGDGTRLSIL.

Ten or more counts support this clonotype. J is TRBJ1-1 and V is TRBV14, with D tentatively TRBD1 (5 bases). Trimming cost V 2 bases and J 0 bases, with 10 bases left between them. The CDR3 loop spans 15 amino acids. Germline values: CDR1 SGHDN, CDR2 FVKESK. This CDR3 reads CASSQRGALNTEAFF. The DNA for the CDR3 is TGTGCCAGCAGCCAAAGGGGTGCTTTGAACACTGAAGCTTTCTTT.

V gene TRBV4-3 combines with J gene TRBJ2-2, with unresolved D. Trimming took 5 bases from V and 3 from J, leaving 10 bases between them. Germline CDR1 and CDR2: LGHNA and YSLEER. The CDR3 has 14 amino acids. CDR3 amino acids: CASSGGGYTGELFF. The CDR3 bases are TGCGCCAGCAGCGGCGGCGGATACACCGGGGAGCTGTTTTTT.

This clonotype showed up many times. CDR3 coding DNA: TGCAGTGCTACTGGGGGCCGCTTGGAGCAGTACGTC. Its translation is CSATGGRLEQYV. The gene calls are TRBV20-1 and TRBJ2-7; weak D call: TRBD1 (6 bases). Germline CDR1 reads DFQATT; CDR2 reads SNEGSKA (reference sequence). V was clipped by 4 bases and J by 7 bases, with 14 bases between them. The CDR3 length is 12 residues.